These T cell receptor beta chains were read from a single sample in a study of PD-1 blockade in classical Hodgkin lymphoma. This table comes from immunoSEQ multiplex PCR, and its TCRdb copy is limited to in-frame clones, with some not included. The sample contains around 4,900 clones, 70% to 80% of which appear only once. The sequences come from CD4+ T cells from blood, collected before the fourth cycle of nivolumab. These TCRs come from a human donor with classical Hodgkin lymphoma. Each CDR3 is given with its conserved first and last residue. The order of the fields is clone size, D gene, CDR3 length, V gene, J gene, CDR3 DNA, CDR3 protein. D genes are given only for firm matches. Clone size appears in some rows only: once, few, many, or a class for an expanded clone.

>NA|NA|13|TRBV5-4|TRBJ1-1
TGTGCCAGCAGCTTGGACAGGGACACTGAAGCTTTCTTT
CASSLDRDTEAFF
>NA|NA|14|TRBV19|TRBJ1-2
TGTGCCAGTAGTATCATGATGGAAAGCTATGGCTACACCTTC
CASSIMMESYGYTF
>once|NA|13|TRBV9|TRBJ2-1
TGTGCCAGCAGCGTAGTAGGGTTTGATGAGCAGTTCTTC
CASSVVGFDEQFF
>NA|TRBD2|12|TRBV5-4|TRBJ2-5
TGTGCCAGCAGCGCTAGCGGTCTTCCCCAGTACTTC
CASSASGLPQYF
>NA|NA|14|TRBV5-6|TRBJ1-2
TGTGCCAGCAGCCCGGAGGGGGGACTTTTTGGCTACACCTTC
CASSPEGGLFGYTF
>NA|NA|14|TRBV11-1|TRBJ2-3
TGTGCCAGCAGCTTTTTCCCGAGGGGCGATACGCAGTATTTT
CASSFFPRGDTQYF
>NA|NA|17|TRBV4-1|TRBJ2-2
TGCGCCAGCAGTCTACGGGGACACGGACTGAACACCGGGGAGCTGTTTTTT
CASSLRGHGLNTGELFF
>NA|NA|14|TRBV13|TRBJ1-3
TGTGCCAGCAGCTTACGGATGGGCGGAAACACCATATATTTT
CASSLRMGGNTIYF
>NA|NA|14|TRBV7-2|TRBJ1-4
TGTGCCAGCAGCTTAGATCTAGGACGGGAAAAACTGTTTTTT
CASSLDLGREKLFF
>once|TRBD2|16|TRBV7-2|TRBJ2-3
TGTGCCAGCAGCTCCATAGCGGGGGGCCGTCTAGATACGCAGTATTTT
CASSSIAGGRLDTQYF
>NA|TRBD1|15|TRBV19|TRBJ1-2
TGTGCCAGTAGTATGCGTCCCGGGACAGGGTACGGCTACACCTTC
CASSMRPGTGYGYTF
>NA|NA|18|TRBV25-1|TRBJ2-5
TGTGCCAGCAGTGGGGTATATGCTGCTCCCGGGGTCCAAGAGACCCAGTACTTC
CASSGVYAAPGVQETQYF
>NA|TRBD1|15|TRBV7-8|TRBJ1-3
TGTGCCAGCAGCTTAGGACAGGGAGCAGGAAACACCATATATTTT
CASSLGQGAGNTIYF
>few|TRBD1|16|TRBV10-3|TRBJ2-2
TGTGCCATCAGTCGGGAGACAGGGGCTAACACCGGGGAGCTGTTTTTT
CAISRETGANTGELFF
>NA|TRBD1|17|TRBV28|TRBJ1-5
TGTGCCAGCAGTTTTAGGGGGCTAATGAGAAGCAATCAGCCCCAGCATTTT
CASSFRGLMRSNQPQHF
>NA|NA|14|TRBV7-2|TRBJ2-5
TGCGCCAGCAGCTATTCTACAGGGAAAGAGACCCAGTACTTC
CASSYSTGKETQYF
>NA|NA|16|TRBV4-3|TRBJ2-3
TGCGCCAGCAGCCAAGATATGAGCAGGGGGAGGGATACGCAGTATTTT
CASSQDMSRGRDTQYF
>few|NA|14|TRBV28|TRBJ1-5
TGTGCCAGCAGTCTCCCGGGTCCAGGGAAGCCCCAGCATTTT
CASSLPGPGKPQHF
>once|NA|15|TRBV23-1|TRBJ1-1
TGCGCCAGCAGTCAAAGGGGCCTCTTAGGGACTGAAGCTTTCTTT
CASSQRGLLGTEAFF
>NA|NA|14|TRBV7-6|TRBJ2-2
TGTGCCAGCAGCTTAATCGCGAACACCGGGGAGCTGTTTTTT
CASSLIANTGELFF
>NA|TRBD2|18|TRBV4-3|TRBJ2-1
TGCGCCAGCAGCCAAGGCAGGACTAGCGGGGGGGCCTACAATGAGCAGTTCTTC
CASSQGRTSGGAYNEQFF
>once|NA|17|TRBV19|TRBJ2-1
TGTGCCAGTAGTATTCGAGGGGCCGCAGGGTTGTACAATGAGCAGTTCTTC
CASSIRGAAGLYNEQFF
>NA|NA|14|TRBV5-4|TRBJ1-6
TGTGCCAGCAGCTTGGGGGGGGGAAATTCACCCCTCCACTTT
CASSLGGGNSPLHF
>NA|TRBD2|15|TRBV4-3|TRBJ2-1
TGCGCCAGCAGCCGGACTAGCGGGGGGGACAATGAGCAGTTCTTC
CASSRTSGGDNEQFF
>NA|NA|13|TRBV7-2|TRBJ1-1
TGTGCCAGCAGCTTCGGGGGGCGCACTGAAGCTTTCTTT
CASSFGGRTEAFF
>NA|NA|14|TRBV5-4|TRBJ1-2
TGTGCCAGCAGCTTGGAAACGGGGAGGGGAGGCTACACCTTC
CASSLETGRGGYTF
>NA|NA|14|TRBV11-2|TRBJ1-2
TGTGCCAGCAGCTTATGGGGGCGGAACTATGGCTACACCTTC
CASSLWGRNYGYTF
>NA|NA|14|TRBV9|TRBJ2-2
TGTGCCAGCAGCGTAGCGAGTAGCACCGGGGAGCTGTTTTTT
CASSVASSTGELFF
>NA|NA|13|TRBV6-6|TRBJ2-7
TGTGCCAGCAGTTACGGCAGGGAGTACGAGCAGTACTTC
CASSYGREYEQYF